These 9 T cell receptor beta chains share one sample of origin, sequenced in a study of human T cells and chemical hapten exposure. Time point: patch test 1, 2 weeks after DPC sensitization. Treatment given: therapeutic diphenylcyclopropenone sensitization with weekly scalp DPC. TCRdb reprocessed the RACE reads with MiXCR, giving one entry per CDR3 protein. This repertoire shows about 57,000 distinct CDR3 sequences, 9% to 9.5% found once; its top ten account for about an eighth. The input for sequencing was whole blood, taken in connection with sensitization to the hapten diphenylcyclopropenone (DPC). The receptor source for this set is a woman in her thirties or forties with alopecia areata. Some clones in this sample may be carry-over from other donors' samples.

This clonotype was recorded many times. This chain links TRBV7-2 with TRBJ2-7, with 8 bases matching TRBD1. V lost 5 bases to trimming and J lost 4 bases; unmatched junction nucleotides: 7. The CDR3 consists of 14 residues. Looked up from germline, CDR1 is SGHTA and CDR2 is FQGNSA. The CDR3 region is CASSLAGGSYEQYF. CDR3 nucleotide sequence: TGTGCCAGCAGCCTGGCAGGGGGCTCGTACGAGCAGTACTTC.

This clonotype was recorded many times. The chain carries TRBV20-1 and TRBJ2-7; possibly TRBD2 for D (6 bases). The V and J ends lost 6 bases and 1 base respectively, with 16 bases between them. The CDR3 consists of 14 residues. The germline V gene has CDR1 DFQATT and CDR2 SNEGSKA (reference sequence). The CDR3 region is CSARRAGPSYEQYF. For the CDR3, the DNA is TGCAGTGCCCGTCGCGCGGGGCCTTCCTACGAGCAGTACTTC.

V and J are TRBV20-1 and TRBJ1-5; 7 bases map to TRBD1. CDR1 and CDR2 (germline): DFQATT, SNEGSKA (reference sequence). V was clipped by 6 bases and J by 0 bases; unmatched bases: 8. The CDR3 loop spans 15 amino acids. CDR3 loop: CSAPRGTDSNQPQHF. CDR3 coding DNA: TGCAGTGCCCCTCGGGGGACAGATAGCAATCAGCCCCAGCATTTT.

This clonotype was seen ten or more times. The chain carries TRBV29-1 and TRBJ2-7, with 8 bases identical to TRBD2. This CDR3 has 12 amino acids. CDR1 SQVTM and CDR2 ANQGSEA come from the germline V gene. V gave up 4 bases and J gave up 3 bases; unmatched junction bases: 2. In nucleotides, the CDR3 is TGCAGCGTTGGCGGGGGGTACTACGAGCAGTACTTC. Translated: CSVGGGYYEQYF.

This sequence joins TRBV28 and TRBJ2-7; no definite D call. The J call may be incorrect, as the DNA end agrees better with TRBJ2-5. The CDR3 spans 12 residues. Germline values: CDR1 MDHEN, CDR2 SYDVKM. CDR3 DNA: TGTGCCAGCAGTTCGTCCCAGCGGACCCAGTACTTC. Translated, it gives CASSSSQRTQYF.

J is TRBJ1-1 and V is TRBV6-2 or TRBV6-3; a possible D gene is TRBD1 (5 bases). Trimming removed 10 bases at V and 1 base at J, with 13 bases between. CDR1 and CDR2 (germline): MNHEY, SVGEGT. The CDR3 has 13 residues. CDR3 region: CATETETNTEAFF. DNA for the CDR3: TGTGCCACCGAGACAGAGACGAACACTGAAGCTTTCTTT.

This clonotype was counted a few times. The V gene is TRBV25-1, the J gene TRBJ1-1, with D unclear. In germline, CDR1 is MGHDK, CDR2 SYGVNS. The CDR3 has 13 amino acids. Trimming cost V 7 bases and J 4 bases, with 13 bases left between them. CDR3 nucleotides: TGTGCCAGCACTACCCTTGGGGTCACTGAAGCTTTCTTT. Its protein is CASTTLGVTEAFF.

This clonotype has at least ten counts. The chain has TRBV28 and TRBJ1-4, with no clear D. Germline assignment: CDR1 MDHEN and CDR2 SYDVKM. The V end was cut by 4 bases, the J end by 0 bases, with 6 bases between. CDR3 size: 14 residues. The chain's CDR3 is CASSWRATNEKLFF. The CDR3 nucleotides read TGTGCCAGCAGTTGGAGAGCAACTAATGAAAAACTGTTTTTT.

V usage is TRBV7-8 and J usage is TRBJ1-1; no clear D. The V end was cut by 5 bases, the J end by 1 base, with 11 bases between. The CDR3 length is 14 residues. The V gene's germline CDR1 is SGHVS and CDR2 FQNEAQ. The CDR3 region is CASSERTENTEAFF. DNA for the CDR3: TGTGCCAGCAGCGAGCGGACGGAGAACACTGAAGCTTTCTTT.